This entry describes one TCR beta chain. Germline CDR1 WNHNN, CDR2 SYGVQD (reference sequence). V lost 2 bases and J 1 base, leaving 6 bases between the germline ends. The CDR3 extends over 13 amino acids. These data originate in a study of blood T cell repertoires in COVID-19. The table came from immunoSEQ multiplex PCR; TCRdb's copy has only in-frame clones and leaves some out. The table shows 140,000 to 150,000 clones, with 65% to 80% occurring only once. Sample: peripheral blood. The receptor comes from a man aged 60 to 75 with acute or convalescent COVID-19. The gene calls are TRBV10-1 and TRBJ2-7; D is ambiguous. The CDR3 loop reads CASSEQLSYEQYF. CDR3 nucleotide sequence: TGCGCCAGCAGTGAGCAACTTTCCTACGAGCAGTACTTC.